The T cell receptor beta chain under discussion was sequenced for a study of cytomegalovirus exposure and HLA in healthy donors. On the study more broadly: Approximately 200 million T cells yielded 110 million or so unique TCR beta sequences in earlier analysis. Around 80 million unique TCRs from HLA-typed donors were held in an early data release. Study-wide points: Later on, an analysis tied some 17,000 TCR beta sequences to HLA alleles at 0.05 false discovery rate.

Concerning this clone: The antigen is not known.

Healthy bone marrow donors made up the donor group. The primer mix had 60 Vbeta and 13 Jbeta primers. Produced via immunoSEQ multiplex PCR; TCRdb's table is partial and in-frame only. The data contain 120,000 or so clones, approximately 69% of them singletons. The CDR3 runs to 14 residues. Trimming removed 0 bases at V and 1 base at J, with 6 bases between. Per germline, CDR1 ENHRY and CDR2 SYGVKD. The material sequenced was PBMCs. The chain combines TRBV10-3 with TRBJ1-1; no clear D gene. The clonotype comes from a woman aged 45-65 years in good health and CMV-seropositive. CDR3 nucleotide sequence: TGTGCCATCAGTGAGTCTACAGCGAACACTGAAGCTTTCTTT. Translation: CAISESTANTEAFF.